This T cell receptor (beta chain) is from a study of OX40 agonist ivuxolimab in advanced cancers. Looking at the study overall: The group had a mean age of about 64 years, ranged from roughly 23 to 85, and was 82.7% male. Three patients showed partial responses: one hepatocellular carcinoma and two cutaneous melanoma cases. Allowance was made for prior anti-PD-1, anti-PD-L1 or anti-CTLA-4 therapy, and about 40% had some.

Notes on this clone: The antigen is not known.

This CDR3 spans 11 amino acids. The V end was cut by 5 bases, the J end by 4 bases, with 3 bases between. Per the germline V gene, CDR1 is SGHVS and CDR2 is FNYEAQ. Repertoires were generated with immunoSEQ multiplex PCR, while TCRdb's copy carries only in-frame clones and drops some. The data hold more than 50,000 clones, with approximately 81% observed a single time. Regarding the study as a whole: Normalized T-cell clonal expansion was also low in some nonresponders.

The clonotype originates from an adult with an advanced solid tumor such as melanoma, head and neck, liver or kidney cancer. The sample in question was CD4+ or CD8+ T cells sorted from blood, obtained in a trial of the OX40 agonist ivuxolimab. The chain employs TRBV7-6 and TRBJ1-5; unclear D gene. The CDR3 loop is CASSPNQPQHF. As DNA, the CDR3 is TGTGCCAGCAGCCCAAATCAGCCCCAGCATTTT.